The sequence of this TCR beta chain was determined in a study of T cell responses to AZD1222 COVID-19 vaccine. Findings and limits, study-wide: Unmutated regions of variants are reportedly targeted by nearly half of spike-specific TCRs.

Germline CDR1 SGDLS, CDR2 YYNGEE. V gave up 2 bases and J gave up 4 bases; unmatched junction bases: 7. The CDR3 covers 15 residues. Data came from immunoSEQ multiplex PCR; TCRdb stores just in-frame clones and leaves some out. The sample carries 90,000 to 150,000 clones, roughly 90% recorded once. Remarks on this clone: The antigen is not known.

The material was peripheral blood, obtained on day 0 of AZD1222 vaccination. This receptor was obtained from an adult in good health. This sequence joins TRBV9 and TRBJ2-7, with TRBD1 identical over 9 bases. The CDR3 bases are TGTGCCAGCAGCGTGAAGACAGGGGGTGGGTACGAGCAGTACTTC. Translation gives CASSVKTGGGYEQYF.